This TCR beta chain was captured by sequencing in a study of PD-L1 blockade in urothelial cancer. Study details: The median number of T cells present in blood samples was 141,255. Study findings and constraints: Lower pretreatment blood TCR clonality, under the median, predicted better survival, researchers reported.

Some clones are missing from TCRdb's copy, which holds only in-frame ones; the method was immunoSEQ multiplex PCR. The repertoire holds 35,000 to 45,000 clones, with just over 90% as singletons. As concerns this clone: Its specificity is unknown.

This CDR3 spans 18 amino acids. Germline V lookup: CDR1 MNHNS, CDR2 SASEGT. Germline trimming cut 0 bases from V and 3 bases from J; bases unmatched to any gene: 5. The time point was: pretreatment peripheral blood. This material consisted of PBMCs, taken around atezolizumab (anti-PD-L1) treatment. The sequence was obtained from a woman aged 55 to 70 with urothelial cancer. This chain links TRBV6-1 with TRBJ2-3; TRBD2 aligns across 14 bases. CDR3 sequence (DNA): TGTGCCAGCAGTGAAGCCGGGACTAGCGGGAGAAGAACAGATACGCAGTATTTT. Its protein is CASSEAGTSGRRTDTQYF.